This T cell receptor beta chain was captured by sequencing in a study of blood T cell repertoires in COVID-19. Study-level background: Samples of COVID-19 (acute and convalescent) were obtained from the United States, Italy and Spain.

The method was immunoSEQ multiplex PCR; TCRdb's version includes in-frame clones alone and lacks a portion of them. This repertoire shows more than 80,000 clones, under 85% found once; its top ten account for 13% to 15%. Per the germline V gene, CDR1 is MDHEN and CDR2 is SYDVKM. The CDR3 has 15 residues. With 2 bases removed from V and 5 bases from J, the gap between germline ends came to 15 bases. The sequencing input was peripheral blood. The chain is built from TRBV28 and TRBJ2-5; the D gene is possibly TRBD1 (6 bases). This receptor was identified in a woman in her fifties or sixties with acute or convalescent COVID-19. The CDR3 protein is CASSLGATGMETQYF. The DNA for the CDR3 is TGTGCCAGCAGTTTAGGGGCTACAGGGATGGAGACCCAGTACTTC.